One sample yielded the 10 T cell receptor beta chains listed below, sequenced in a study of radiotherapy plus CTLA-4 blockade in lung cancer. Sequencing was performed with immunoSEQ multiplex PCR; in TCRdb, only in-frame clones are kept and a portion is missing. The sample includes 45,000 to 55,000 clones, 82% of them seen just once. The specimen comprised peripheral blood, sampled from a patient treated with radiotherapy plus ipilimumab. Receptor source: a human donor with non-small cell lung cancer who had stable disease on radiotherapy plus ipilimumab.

The CDR3 DNA sequence: TGTGCCAGCAACGGCGGAGCTGATGAGCAGTTCTTC. It encodes CASNGGADEQFF. This chain connects TRBV7-2 to TRBJ2-1; D is undetermined. Trimming stripped 7 bases from V and 8 bases from J, with 12 bases between. The CDR3 has 12 residues. Germline loops: CDR1 SGHTA, CDR2 FQGNSA.

The CDR3 nucleotides are TGTGCCATCAGTGAGTCCGCGGACAGACAGAGCTCCTACGAGCAGTACTTC. Protein sequence: CAISESADRQSSYEQYF. The rearrangement links TRBV10-3 to TRBJ2-7; D perhaps matches TRBD1 (6 bases). V lost 0 bases to trimming and J lost 0 bases, with 15 bases between them. Germline V gene data show CDR1 as ENHRY and CDR2 as SYGVKD. The length of the CDR3 is 17 residues.

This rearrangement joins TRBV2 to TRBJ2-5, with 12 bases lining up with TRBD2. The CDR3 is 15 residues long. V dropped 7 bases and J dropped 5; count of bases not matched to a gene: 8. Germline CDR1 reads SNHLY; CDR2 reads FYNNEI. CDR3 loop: CASKRLAGEWETQYF. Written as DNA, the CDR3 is TGTGCCAGCAAGCGACTAGCGGGAGAATGGGAGACCCAGTACTTC.

CDR3 bases: TGCGCCAGCAGCCCCCAGGGGAGCTCCTACAATGAGCAGTTCTTC. Encoded protein: CASSPQGSSYNEQFF. The chain employs TRBV4-1 and TRBJ2-1, with D possibly TRBD1 on 6 matching bases. Trimming cost V 4 bases and J 0 bases, with 10 bases left between them. CDR1 is MGHRA, CDR2 YSYEKL, per germline. The CDR3 length is 15 residues.

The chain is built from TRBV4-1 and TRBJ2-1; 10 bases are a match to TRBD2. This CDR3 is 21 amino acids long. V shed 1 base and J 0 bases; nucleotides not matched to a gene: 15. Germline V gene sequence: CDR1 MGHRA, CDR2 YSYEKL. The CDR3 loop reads CASSQAEGRLAGASSYNEQFF. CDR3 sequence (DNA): TGCGCCAGCAGCCAAGCAGAAGGAAGACTAGCGGGCGCGAGCTCCTACAATGAGCAGTTCTTC.

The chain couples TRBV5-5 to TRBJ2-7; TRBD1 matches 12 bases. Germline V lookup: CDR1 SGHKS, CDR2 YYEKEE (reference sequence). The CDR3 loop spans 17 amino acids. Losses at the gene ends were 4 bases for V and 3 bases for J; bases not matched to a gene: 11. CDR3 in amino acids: CASSHYAGQGADYEQYF. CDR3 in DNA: TGTGCCAGCAGCCATTACGCGGGACAGGGGGCGGACTACGAGCAGTACTTC.

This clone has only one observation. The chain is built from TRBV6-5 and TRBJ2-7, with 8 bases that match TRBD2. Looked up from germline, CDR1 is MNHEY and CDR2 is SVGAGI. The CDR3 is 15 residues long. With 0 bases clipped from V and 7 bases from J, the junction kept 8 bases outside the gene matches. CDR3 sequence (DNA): TGTGCCAGCAGTTACTCGAACCAGCGGGAGTGGGAGCAGTACTTC. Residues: CASSYSNQREWEQYF.

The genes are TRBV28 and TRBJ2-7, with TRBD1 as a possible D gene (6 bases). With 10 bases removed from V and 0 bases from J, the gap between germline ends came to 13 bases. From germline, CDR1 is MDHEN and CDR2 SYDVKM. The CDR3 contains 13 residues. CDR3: CATIGGSSYEQYF. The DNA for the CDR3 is TGTGCCACCATAGGGGGAAGCTCCTACGAGCAGTACTTC. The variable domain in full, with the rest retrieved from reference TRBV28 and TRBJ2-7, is DVKVTQSSRYLVKRTGEKVFLECVQDMDHENMFWYRQDPGLGLRLIYFSYDVKMKEKGDIPEGYSVSREKKERFSLILESASTNQTSMYLCATIGGSSYEQYFGPGTRLTVT.

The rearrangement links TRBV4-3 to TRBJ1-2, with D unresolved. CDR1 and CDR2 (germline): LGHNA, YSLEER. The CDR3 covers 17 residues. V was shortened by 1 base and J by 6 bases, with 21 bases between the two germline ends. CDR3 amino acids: CASSQGLFSSQADGYTF. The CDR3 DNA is TGCGCCAGCAGCCAAGGCCTCTTCAGTTCTCAGGCAGATGGCTACACCTTC.

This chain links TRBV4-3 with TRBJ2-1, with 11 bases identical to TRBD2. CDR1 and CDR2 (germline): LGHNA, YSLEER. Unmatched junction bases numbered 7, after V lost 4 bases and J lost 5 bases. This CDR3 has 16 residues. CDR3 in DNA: TGCGCCAGCAGCCCTCTACTAGCGGGAGAAGACAATGAGCAGTTCTTC. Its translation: CASSPLLAGEDNEQFF.